Shown below are 11 T cell receptor beta chains from a single sample sequenced in a study of PD-1 blockade in classical Hodgkin lymphoma. Each patient's relapse followed autologous stem cell transplantation, and brentuximab vedotin exposure varied. TCRdb's table, derived via immunoSEQ multiplex PCR, lists solely in-frame clones and lacks some. The sample has tens of thousands of clones, 89% seen once. Source: peripheral blood mononuclear cells (PBMCs), taken before the second cycle of nivolumab. The source is a human donor with classical Hodgkin lymphoma.

The V and J genes are TRBV19 and TRBJ2-5; D may be TRBD1 or TRBD2 (5 bases each). This CDR3 spans 14 amino acids. V lost 3 bases to trimming and J lost 2 bases, with 10 bases between them. CDR1 and CDR2 (germline): LNHDA, SQIVND (reference sequence). DNA for the CDR3: TGTGCCAGTAGTATGAGGGGCTATCAAGAGACCCAGTACTTC. Translating it yields CASSMRGYQETQYF.

The CDR3 sequence is CAWTSGQGHEQFF. In DNA, the CDR3 is TGTGCCTGGACATCGGGACAGGGCCATGAGCAGTTCTTC. The chain joins TRBV30 to TRBJ2-1; 9 bases are shared with TRBD1. J lost 8 bases, V lost 4 bases, and 6 bases had no gene match. CDR3 size: 13 residues. The germline CDR1 and CDR2 sequences are GTSNPN and SVGIG (reference sequence).

This sequence joins TRBV19 and TRBJ1-5; TRBD1 matches at 9 bases. V shed 8 bases and J 6 bases; nucleotides not matched to a gene: 8. CDR1 and CDR2 from the germline V gene are LNHDA and SQIVND (reference sequence). The CDR3 runs 14 residues. This CDR3 reads CASGRMGQGQPQHF. The CDR3 bases are TGTGCCAGTGGGCGGATGGGACAGGGTCAGCCCCAGCATTTT.

The chain links TRBV11-2 to TRBJ2-5; no clear D. V dropped 1 base and J dropped 0 bases, with 6 bases sitting between them. The V gene's germline CDR1 is SGHAT and CDR2 FQNNGV. There are 14 residues in the CDR3. DNA of the CDR3: TGTGCCAGCAGCTTAGTGGCCAACCAAGAGACCCAGTACTTC. This codes for CASSLVANQETQYF.

The chain combines TRBV10-2 with TRBJ2-3, with 8 bases fitting TRBD2. The germline CDR1 and CDR2 sequences are WSHSY and SAAADI. This CDR3 contains 16 residues. J lost 5 bases, V lost 6 bases, and 13 bases had no gene match. CDR3 region: CASRVVGGGPRDTQYF. CDR3 in DNA: TGCGCCAGCAGGGTCGTGGGCGGGGGGCCGAGAGATACGCAGTATTTT.

Judged by abundance, this clone is medium-sized. The CDR3 sequence is CASISRDRDNEQFF. In DNA form, the CDR3 reads TGTGCCAGTATTAGCCGGGACAGGGACAATGAGCAGTTCTTC. This chain uses TRBV19 with TRBJ2-1, with TRBD1 matching 9 bases. The CDR3 runs to 14 residues. Germline V gene data show CDR1 as LNHDA and CDR2 as SQIVND (reference sequence). The V gene end was trimmed by 7 bases and the J gene end by 5 bases; junction bases not matched to a gene: 6.

The chain joins TRBV6-5 to TRBJ1-2; D not resolved. V gave up 8 bases and J gave up 2 bases, with 6 bases separating them. The CDR3 spans 11 residues. CDR1 is MNHEY and CDR2 is SVGAGI in the germline V gene. Written as DNA, the CDR3 is TGTGCCAGCCAACCGAACTATGGCTACACCTTC. Translating gives CASQPNYGYTF.

This clone is a singleton in its sample. The chain joins TRBV27 to TRBJ2-3; 7 bases are a match to TRBD1. The CDR3 totals 13 residues. V shed 5 bases and J 7 bases; nucleotides not matched to a gene: 6. Germline CDR1 MNHEY, CDR2 SMNVEV (reference sequence). Here the CDR3 reads CASSDRVAYTQYF. For the CDR3, the DNA is TGTGCCAGCAGTGACAGGGTGGCCTATACGCAGTATTTT.

The chain is built from TRBV7-2 and TRBJ1-4, with D hard to call. Trimming took off 8 bases at V and 7 bases at J, with 8 bases between the two ends. CDR3 size: 11 residues. Germline V gene sequence: CDR1 SGHTA, CDR2 FQGNSA. The CDR3 protein is CASGRGEKLFF. The CDR3 DNA reads TGTGCCAGCGGGCGCGGTGAAAAACTGTTTTTT.

The V call is TRBV2, the J call TRBJ2-7; 14 bases fit TRBD2. With 2 bases clipped from V and 0 bases from J, the junction kept 3 bases outside the gene matches. Germline CDR1 reads SNHLY; CDR2 reads FYNNEI. CDR3 length equals 17 residues. The CDR3: CASSEWTSGRLSYEQYF. The CDR3 nucleotides read TGTGCCAGCAGTGAATGGACTAGCGGGAGGCTCTCCTACGAGCAGTACTTC.

The V call is TRBV6-1, the J call TRBJ1-2; 7 bases are a match to TRBD1. This CDR3 contains 14 residues. The V gene end was trimmed by 5 bases and the J gene end by 3 bases; junction bases not matched to a gene: 6. Per the germline V gene, CDR1 is MNHNS and CDR2 is SASEGT. CDR3 region: CASSRAGGDYGYTF. CDR3 nucleotides: TGTGCCAGCAGTCGGGCAGGGGGAGACTATGGCTACACCTTC.